What follows are 18 T cell receptor beta chains derived from one specimen sequenced in a study of post-analysis software for immune sequencing data. Study-wide points: There were a handful of TRBV segments more frequent in patients than controls, and TRBV5-6, TRBV5-1 and TRBV20-1 were among them.

These receptors are not linked to any known antigen. Unique molecular identifiers featured in each of the TCR beta cDNA libraries. MiXCR, applied by TCRdb to the PCR reads, yields one record per CDR3 protein. Seen here are around 710,000 distinct CDR3 sequences, about 45% observed once, and the top ten hold 4.9%. Sequencing was done on a sample of blood. The origin of the receptors is a girl aged 5 to 17 with multiple sclerosis.

The V and J genes are TRBV6-6 and TRBJ2-7; maybe TRBD2 (6 bases). Germline lookup yields CDR1 MNHNY and CDR2 SVGAGI (reference sequence). The CDR3 consists of 15 residues. V lost 4 bases, J lost 3 bases, and 16 bases lay in between. The CDR3 DNA sequence: TGTGCCAGCAGTTTCTCGTTGGGCGGGAACTACGAGCAGTACTTC. Encoded protein: CASSFSLGGNYEQYF.

This clonotype was recorded a few times. The V gene is TRBV10-2, the J gene TRBJ2-5; D not certain. Near its end, the DNA agrees better with TRBJ2-7, so the J call may be wrong. The CDR3 is made up of 11 amino acids. CDR1 is WSHSY and CDR2 is SAAADI in the germline V gene. CDR3 protein: CASREIDEQYF. In DNA form, the CDR3 reads TGCGCCAGCAGGGAGATCGACGAGCAGTACTTC.

The rearrangement joins TRBV28 to TRBJ2-5; 10 positions agree with TRBD2. The CDR3 has 17 residues. In germline, CDR1 is MDHEN, CDR2 SYDVKM. V dropped 1 base and J dropped 6; count of bases not matched to a gene: 11. The CDR3 reads CASSLSPLAGVRKTQYF. Here the CDR3 DNA reads TGTGCCAGCAGTTTATCCCCCCTAGCGGGAGTCAGGAAGACCCAGTACTTC.

The V call is TRBV6-2 or TRBV6-3, the J call TRBJ2-7; 7 nucleotides match TRBD1. V trimming: 5 bases; J trimming: 0 bases; junction bases outside the gene matches: 10. Germline CDR1 is MNHEY and CDR2 is SVGEGT. The length of the CDR3 is 16 residues. CDR3 region: CASSRPRTGSSYEQYF. The DNA of the CDR3 is TGTGCCAGCAGTCGACCTCGGACAGGAAGCTCCTACGAGCAGTACTTC.

This clonotype was found a few times. The CDR3 sequence: CSARDRDGANYGYTF. As DNA, the CDR3 is TGCAGTGCTAGAGATCGGGACGGAGCTAACTATGGCTACACCTTC. The chain couples TRBV20-1 to TRBJ1-2; D possibly corresponds to TRBD1 (5 bases). Germline lookup yields CDR1 DFQATT and CDR2 SNEGSKA (reference sequence). The V gene lost 0 bases and the J gene lost 0 bases, with 11 bases spanning the gap. The CDR3 has 15 amino acids.

In nucleotides, the CDR3 is TGTGCCAGCAGTGGTCGACTAGCCACAAGAGATACGCAGTATTTT. It specifies CASSGRLATRDTQYF. The rearrangement joins TRBV25-1 to TRBJ2-3, with 7 nucleotides matching TRBD2. Germline-derived CDR1 and CDR2 are MGHDK and SYGVNS. This CDR3 spans 15 amino acids. The V and J ends lost 4 bases and 5 bases, in that order; junction bases with no gene match: 9.

This clonotype turned up a few times. The rearrangement uses TRBV6-1 and TRBJ2-3; 7 positions agree with TRBD2. Looked up from germline, CDR1 is MNHNS and CDR2 is SASEGT. The CDR3 has 16 residues. Trimming took 4 bases from V and 6 from J; bases not matched to a gene: 13. The CDR3 DNA follows: TGTGCCAGCAGTGGGCCCGGGCGGGAGTGGGTGGATACGCAGTATTTT. Amino acids: CASSGPGREWVDTQYF.

V gene TRBV29-1 combines with J gene TRBJ2-1, with D uncertain. CDR3 length equals 16 residues. CDR1 and CDR2 (germline): SQVTM, ANQGSEA. V lost 0 bases and J 0 bases, leaving 12 bases between the germline ends. CDR3 sequence: CSVEDLGDSSYNEQFF. For the CDR3, the DNA is TGCAGCGTTGAAGATCTTGGGGATAGCTCCTACAATGAGCAGTTCTTC.

This rearrangement joins TRBV7-8 to TRBJ2-7; D is ambiguous. The CDR3 loop spans 15 amino acids. Per the germline V gene, CDR1 is SGHVS and CDR2 is FQNEAQ. V was pared by 2 bases and J by 0 bases, with 11 bases between. The CDR3 here is CASSLTAGDSYEQYF. The CDR3 nucleotides are TGTGCCAGCAGCTTAACCGCCGGTGACTCCTACGAGCAGTACTTC. Supplemented by reference TRBV7-8 and TRBJ2-7, the full variable domain reads GAGVSQSPRYKVAKRGQDVALRCDPISGHVSLFWYQQALGQGPEFLTYFQNEAQLDKSGLPSDRFFAERPEGSVSTLKIQRTQQEDSAVYLCASSLTAGDSYEQYFGPGTRLTVT.

Only a few counts were recorded for this clonotype. This chain uses TRBV20-1 with TRBJ2-3, with 10 bases that match TRBD2. The CDR3 runs 16 residues. After removal of 0 bases from V and 2 bases from J, the junction contained 5 bases not matched to a gene. Germline lookup yields CDR1 DFQATT and CDR2 SNEGSKA (reference sequence). CDR3 sequence reads: CSARDRTSGPTDTQYF. The DNA of the CDR3 is TGCAGTGCTAGAGATCGGACTAGCGGTCCCACAGATACGCAGTATTTT.

Only a few counts were recorded for this clonotype. The chain is built from TRBV7-2 and TRBJ2-1; D is ambiguous. Per germline, CDR1 SGHTA and CDR2 FQGNSA. There are 15 residues in the CDR3. Trimming left V 5 bases short and J 4 bases short, with 15 bases between. In DNA form, the CDR3 reads TGTGCCAGCAGCCTAAGGACGGAATTTTACAATGAGCAGTTCTTC. It translates to CASSLRTEFYNEQFF. Looking up the rest from reference TRBV7-2 and TRBJ2-1 gives the full variable domain: GAGVSQSPSNKVTEKGKDVELRCDPISGHTALYWYRQSLGQGLEFLIYFQGNSAPDKSGLPSDRFSAERTGGSVSTLTIQRTQQEDSAVYLCASSLRTEFYNEQFFGPGTRLTVL.

V is TRBV10-3 and J is TRBJ2-5; 9 positions match TRBD1. V gave up 6 bases and J gave up 7 bases; unmatched junction bases: 12. The CDR3 extends over 15 amino acids. Germline CDR1 is ENHRY and CDR2 is SYGVKD. The CDR3 sequence is CAIRGDRDSFGTQYF. DNA for the CDR3: TGTGCCATCAGGGGGGACAGGGATTCTTTCGGGACCCAGTACTTC.

In its sample, this clonotype was seen a few times. This chain uses TRBV20-1 with TRBJ2-5; perhaps D is TRBD1 or TRBD2 (5 bases each). The CDR3 is 15 residues long. The germline gives CDR1 DFQATT, CDR2 SNEGSKA (reference sequence). V lost 0 bases and J lost 4, with 15 bases in between. The CDR3 protein is CSARDTGPSGETQYF. CDR3 DNA sequence: TGCAGTGCTAGAGACACGGGACCTTCGGGAGAGACCCAGTACTTC.

This chain links TRBV4-3 with TRBJ2-3; D gene unclear. V lost 0 bases and J 3 bases, leaving 4 bases between the germline ends. Germline CDR1 LGHNA, CDR2 YSLEER. The CDR3 spans 13 residues. The chain's CDR3 is CASSQEPTDTQYF. The CDR3 nucleotides read TGCGCCAGCAGCCAAGAACCTACAGATACGCAGTATTTT.

This clonotype was seen a few times. The chain combines TRBV6-5 with TRBJ2-5; 7 bases line up with TRBD1. Germline trimming cut 2 bases from V and 4 bases from J; bases unmatched to any gene: 7. The CDR3 runs to 15 residues. CDR1 MNHEY and CDR2 SVGAGI come from the germline V gene. The CDR3 bases are TGTGCCAGCAGTTACCCAGACAGGGCGGGAGAGACCCAGTACTTC. Encoded protein: CASSYPDRAGETQYF.

J is TRBJ2-5 and V is TRBV9; TRBD2 agrees at 11 bases. This CDR3 spans 19 amino acids. Unmatched junction bases numbered 14, after V lost 4 bases and J lost 0 bases. Germline-derived CDR1 and CDR2 are SGDLS and YYNGEE. The CDR3 region is CASSTLGGLADPYQETQYF. CDR3 DNA: TGTGCCAGCAGCACCCTGGGGGGACTAGCGGACCCGTACCAAGAGACCCAGTACTTC.

The chain links TRBV29-1 to TRBJ2-3, with a tentative D call TRBD2 (6 bases). Looked up from germline, CDR1 is SQVTM and CDR2 is ANQGSEA. V lost 0 bases to trimming and J lost 6 bases, with 13 bases between them. The CDR3 length is 14 residues. Here the CDR3 DNA reads TGCAGCGTTGAAGAGGCGGAGGGGACGGATACGCAGTATTTT. This codes for CSVEEAEGTDTQYF.

Here the CDR3 DNA reads TGCAGTGCTAGAGATCGGCGGGCCAATTCACCCCTCCACTTT. Residues: CSARDRRANSPLHF. This chain joins TRBV20-1 and TRBJ1-6; D unresolved. The CDR3 runs to 14 residues. Trimming took 0 bases from V and 7 from J, leaving 10 bases between them. CDR1 and CDR2 (germline): DFQATT, SNEGSKA (reference sequence).